This T cell receptor beta chain was sequenced in a study of identical twins. Study outcomes and limitations: Findings came from cross-sectional statistics, without long-term follow-up of donors.

In its sample, this clonotype was seen many times. Its antigen remains unidentified. The CDR3 extends over 13 amino acids. The ends were cut back, 2 bases at V and 7 bases at J, with 9 bases in the middle. Looked up from germline, CDR1 is ENHRY and CDR2 is SYGVKD. The cDNA had a unique molecular identifier and a template-switch universal primer site. TCRdb reprocessed the 5' RACE reads with MiXCR, giving one entry per CDR3 protein. Here the sample spans about 340,000 distinct CDR3 sequences, about 9% being singletons. V and J are TRBV10-3 and TRBJ2-1; D remains unclear. Specimen: naive T cells sorted from blood. The receptor was derived from a woman between 50 and 59 years old in good health. CDR3 sequence reads: CAISEGRANEQFF. The CDR3 DNA follows: TGTGCCATCAGTGAGGGACGTGCGAATGAGCAGTTCTTC.